Listed below are T cell receptor beta chains from one sample, sequenced in a study of blood T cell repertoires in COVID-19. The protocol was immunoSEQ multiplex PCR, while the TCRdb copy is restricted to in-frame clones and leaves out a portion. In the table there are approximately 200,000 clones, 86% of which are singletons. Sequenced input: PBMCs or T cells enriched from blood (not recorded which). Source of these receptors: a woman aged 25 to 39 who had been exposed to COVID-19. Both conserved end residues are trimmed from each CDR3.

v_call,j_call,cdr3_aa
TRBV7-2,TRBJ2-3,ASTLVKKASTDTQY
TRBV7-6,TRBJ2-7,ASSLESGGAYEQY
TRBV2,TRBJ2-5,ASSEGRIETQY
TRBV30,TRBJ2-7,AWSVSGGEDEQY
TRBV29-1,TRBJ1-4,SVRRQGPSEKLF
TRBV5-1,TRBJ1-1,ASSLVAGSNTEAF
TRBV5-1,TRBJ2-5,ASSGTGTGETQY
TRBV30,TRBJ1-4,AWSVGGTAEKLF
TRBV18,TRBJ1-6,ASSPSKAGGNSPLH
TRBV24-1,TRBJ1-1,ATSESDRAGGTEAF
TRBV21-1,TRBJ2-2,ASSQPGCTGELF
TRBV7-6,TRBJ1-6,ASSLFEVSKNSPLH
TRBV7-9,TRBJ2-2,ASSSSGTGNTGELF
TRBV5-1,TRBJ1-5,ASSLGGVDQPQH
TRBV9,TRBJ2-5,ASSVGSGVGETQY
TRBV7-3,TRBJ1-1,ASSLGPTVEAF
TRBV2,TRBJ2-3,ASSGYGSGGSSDTQY
TRBV27,TRBJ1-4,ASFQGGDNEKLF
TRBV24-1,TRBJ2-3,ATSDPTGLPSDTQY
TRBV9,TRBJ1-6,ASSGRQGATYNSPLH
TRBV7-9,TRBJ2-4,ASSPGPALAKNIQY
TRBV11-2,TRBJ2-7,ASSAPYEQY
TRBV2,TRBJ1-5,ATRTGSHSNQPQH
TRBV2,TRBJ1-6,ASSIPGQINSPLH
TRBV30,TRBJ1-1,AWSPRGGTEAF
TRBV6-1,TRBJ1-3,ASSESRVPGNTIY
TRBV19,TRBJ2-3,ASRDRAIGGTQY
TRBV18,TRBJ2-7,ASSPGVYEQY
TRBV12-5,TRBJ2-1,ASGLTHRERNEQF
TRBV6-5,TRBJ1-5,ASGLDMSRNQPQH
TRBV2,TRBJ1-6,ASSVAGSYNSPLH
TRBV5-5,TRBJ1-1,ASSLTGSLTEAF
TRBV6-5,TRBJ2-7,ASSYGSGRSNYEQY
TRBV4-2,TRBJ1-2,ASSLADRGPGGYT
TRBV11-2,TRBJ1-2,ASSLGFGDWSYGYT
TRBV5-6,TRBJ2-3,ASSLGHSTDTQY
TRBV5-8,TRBJ2-7,ASSSLAYEQY
TRBV24-1,TRBJ2-2,ATSDRWSGELF
TRBV4-1,TRBJ1-4,ASTPSSSRDNEKLF
TRBV7-2,TRBJ1-5,ASSSGQTPNQPQH
TRBV4-1,TRBJ2-6,ASSRGLISGANVLT
TRBV10-3,TRBJ1-5,AISPGQGAHSNQPQH
TRBV19,TRBJ2-7,ASSMGGVGSYEQY
TRBV13,TRBJ1-4,ASSLSGAANEKLF
TRBV7-8,TRBJ2-1,ASSWGEGGLPMVQF
TRBV6-4,TRBJ2-7,AQGTSGPEQY
TRBV28,TRBJ2-4,ASSFTQTLAKNIQY
TRBV6-5,TRBJ1-2,ASSYDTNYGYT
TRBV5-4,TRBJ2-3,ASSSGGVRADTQY
TRBV6-5,TRBJ1-1,ASRQGAEVAF
TRBV5-6,TRBJ2-7,ASSYIETGPYEQY
TRBV5-6,TRBJ2-7,ASSPPIPLREEEQY
TRBV19,TRBJ1-2,ASSYGTGDGYT
TRBV19,TRBJ1-3,ASTEWGQGPGNTIY
TRBV5-1,TRBJ1-2,ASSNAKIPGQDIGGYT